Listed here are 28 T cell receptor beta chains from one sample, sequenced in a study of CD8+ T cells in alopecia areata. Sequencing relied on a cDNA template that was reverse transcribed from extracted RNA. Sequencing was performed with immunoSEQ multiplex PCR; in TCRdb, only in-frame clones are kept and a portion is missing. Recorded here are approximately 2,000 clones, none singletons. Material for sequencing was lesional skin. Receptors originate from a C3H/HeJ mouse with alopecia areata. For this mouse line, the MHC haplotype is H2-k.

This clone has just a few counts. The protein given in TCRdb and the translation of the DNA differ at residue 11, and the sequence presented here derives from the DNA. Mouse names are used for the genes. The CDR3 is cut off 3 residues early in the read; its end comes from the germline J gene. The rearrangement joins TRBV2 to TRBJ1-3; TRBD1 is a possible D gene (5 bases). CDR3 length: 14 amino acids. Germline loops: CDR1 LGHNA, CDR2 YSYQKL. Trimming stripped 4 bases from V and 0 bases from J, with 7 bases between. The CDR3 sequence: CASSPTVSGNTLYF. Partial CDR3 DNA: TGTGCCAGCAGCCCGACAGTTTCTGGAAATACG. Complete variable domain (other parts from reference TRBV2 and TRBJ1-3): DPKIIQKPKYLVAVTGSEKILICEQYLGHNAMYWYRQSAKKPLEFMFSYSYQKLMDNQTASSRFQPQSSKKNHLDLQITALKPDDSATYFCASSPTVSGNTLYFGEGSRLIVV.

There are many counts of this clone. Gene names denote mouse genes. The sequence runs out 4 residues before the end of the CDR3; the remainder is reconstructed from the germline J gene. The chain couples TRBV3 to TRBJ2-5, with 11 nucleotides matching TRBD1. The germline V gene has CDR1 SNHLY and CDR2 FYNGKV (reference sequence). The CDR3 totals 14 residues. This CDR3 reads CASSLGDRGDTQYF. The sequenced part of the CDR3 DNA is TGTGCCAGCAGCTTAGGGGACAGGGGGGAC.

This clone was seen ten or more times. Gene names and germline refer to mouse. The read stops 4 residues short of the end of the CDR3; the missing end is completed from the germline J gene. This rearrangement joins TRBV19 to TRBJ1-1; D gene uncertain. The germline V gene encodes CDR1 FNHDT and CDR2 SITEND (reference sequence). V was cut by 5 bases and J by 0 bases, with 5 bases left in between. The CDR3 extends over 12 amino acids. CDR3 protein: CASSTTNTEVFF. The part of the CDR3 DNA that was read is TGTGCCAGCAGCACAACAAACACA. The full variable domain, in which reference TRBV19 and TRBJ1-1 provide the parts outside the CDR3, is GGIITQTPKFLIGQEGQKLTLKCQQNFNHDTMYWYRQDSGKGLRLIYYSITENDLQKGDLSEGYDASREKKSSFSLTVTSAQKNEMAVFLCASSTTNTEVFFGKGTRLTVV.

This clone was found many times. The genes are named according to mouse. Read coverage stops 4 residues before the CDR3 terminus; the germline J gene supplies the remainder. This chain connects TRBV13-3 to TRBJ2-7; the match to TRBD1 covers 7 bases. This CDR3 comprises 12 residues. Germline lookup yields CDR1 NNHDY and CDR2 SYVADS. The CDR3 sequence is CASSGRGYEQYF. The CDR3 DNA, read in part, is TGTGCCAGCAGTGGCAGGGGGTAT.

This clone was seen ten or more times. Mouse gene names apply. The CDR3 extends 4 residues past the end of the read, so its final part is completed from the germline J gene. The chain recombines TRBV13-3 with TRBJ1-4; 10 nucleotides align to TRBD1. CDR3 length equals 14 residues. Germline loops: CDR1 NNHDY, CDR2 SYVADS. After removal of 5 bases from V and 5 bases from J, the junction contained 3 bases not matched to a gene. The sequenced part of the CDR3 DNA is TGTGCCAGCAGGCCGGGACAGGGGAACGAA. It is translated as CASRPGQGNE. The full CDR3 reads CASRPGQGNERLFF.

This clone was recorded at least ten times. This likely came from a read error, as a far larger clone is one base away. Gene names follow the mouse nomenclature. The read comes to an end 4 residues before the CDR3 does, leaving the germline J gene to fill in the end. The gene calls are TRBV14 and TRBJ1-4; 8 bases align to TRBD1. Germline CDR1 reads SGHDT; CDR2 reads FRDEAV. This CDR3 spans 16 amino acids. The V and J ends lost 5 bases and 4 bases, in that order; junction bases with no gene match: 10. The CDR3 here is CASSRTTGAFNERLFF. Partial CDR3 DNA: TGTGCCAGCAGCCGAACGACAGGGGCTTTCAACGAA.

This clone was recorded many times. Gene labels here are mouse ones. The CDR3 end is not reached by the read, which stops 4 residues before it; the germline J gene fills it in. The chain employs TRBV19 and TRBJ1-2, with D tentatively TRBD1 (6 bases). This CDR3 comprises 14 residues. The V and J ends lost 3 bases and 0 bases respectively, with 9 bases between them. The V gene's germline CDR1 is FNHDT and CDR2 SITEND (reference sequence). The CDR3 region is CASSTDSANSDYTF. The sequenced part of the CDR3 DNA is TGTGCCAGCAGTACGGACAGTGCAAACTCC.

This clone was recorded many times. Each gene name is a mouse one. The CDR3 extends 4 residues past the end of the read, so its final part is completed from the germline J gene. The rearrangement joins TRBV13-1 to TRBJ2-7; TRBD2 aligns across 12 bases. Germline assignment: CDR1 NSHNY and CDR2 SYGAGN. The CDR3 is 15 amino acids. The sequenced CDR3 bases are TGTGCCAGCAGTGATCTCGACTGGGGGGGCGAT. This codes for CASSDLDWGGD. The entire CDR3 sequence reads CASSDLDWGGDEQYF.

Many counts were recorded for this clone. Mouse gene names apply. The DNA ends 4 residues before the CDR3 does, and the rest of the CDR3 is filled in from the germline J gene. The V call is TRBV1, the J call TRBJ1-4, with 7 bases that match TRBD1. The length of the CDR3 is 14 residues. With V trimmed by 4 bases and J by 3 bases, 2 bases remained unmatched. The germline gives CDR1 NSQYPW, CDR2 LRSPGD (reference sequence). CDR3 bases read: TGCACCTGCAGTGGGGGACAGACCAACGAA. Its protein product is CTCSGGQTNE. The whole CDR3 protein reads CTCSGGQTNERLFF.

This clone was seen many times. Each gene name is a mouse one. The sequence runs out 4 residues before the end of the CDR3; the remainder is reconstructed from the germline J gene. V is TRBV16 and J is TRBJ2-4; a weak D match, TRBD2 (7 bases). V was trimmed by 0 bases and J by 0 bases, leaving 13 bases between them. Germline values: CDR1 SGHSA, CDR2 FRNQAP. The CDR3 runs 17 residues. CDR3 in amino acids: CASSLDLLGASQNTLYF. CDR3 bases read: TGTGCAAGCAGCTTAGATCTGCTGGGGGCTAGTCAAAAC.

This clone was counted at least ten times. Gene names denote mouse genes. The read finishes 4 residues shy of the CDR3 end, and the germline J gene is used to complete it. This chain links TRBV13-2 with TRBJ1-4, with D maybe TRBD1 (5 bases). Germline lookup yields CDR1 NNHNN and CDR2 SYGAGS (reference sequence). CDR3 size: 14 residues. The CDR3 spells CASGDAWGFERLFF. Incomplete CDR3 DNA: TGTGCCAGCGGTGATGCTTGGGGGTTCGAA.

This clone is labeled as medium-sized. Mouse gene names and germline throughout. The read ends 4 residues early relative to the CDR3; the germline J gene fills the gap. The V call is TRBV17, the J call TRBJ2-1, with 8 bases matching TRBD1. V gave up 1 base and J gave up 0 bases; unmatched junction bases: 2. The CDR3 spans 16 residues. Per the germline V gene, CDR1 is MNHDT and CDR2 is YYDKIL. CDR3 region: CASSRGDRPNYAEQFF. Incomplete CDR3 DNA: TGTGCTAGCAGTAGAGGGGACAGGCCTAACTATGCT. Looking up the rest from reference TRBV17 and TRBJ2-1 gives the full variable domain: DTTVKQNPRYKLARVGKPVNLICSQTMNHDTMYWYQKKPNQAPKLLLFYYDKILNREADTFEKFQSSRPNNSFCSLYIGSAGLEYSAMYLCASSRGDRPNYAEQFFGPGTRLTVL.

Many counts were recorded for this clone. Mouse gene names apply. The sequence runs out 4 residues before the end of the CDR3; the remainder is reconstructed from the germline J gene. The chain uses TRBV14 and TRBJ2-7; 12 nucleotides agree with TRBD2. The V gene's germline CDR1 is SGHDT and CDR2 FRDEAV. The CDR3 loop spans 14 amino acids. The CDR3 loop reads CASSPGTGGYEQYF. Partial CDR3 DNA: TGTGCCAGCAGTCCCGGGACTGGGGGGTAT.

This clone was counted ten times or more. Gene names denote mouse genes. The missing CDR3 end, 4 residues past where the read stops, is filled in from the germline J gene. The V and J genes are TRBV13-2 and TRBJ2-1; possibly TRBD2 for D (7 bases). The germline V gene has CDR1 NNHNN and CDR2 SYGAGS (reference sequence). The CDR3 is 16 residues long. The CDR3 is CASGDAAGGARAEQFF. CDR3 DNA, as far as it was read: TGTGCCAGCGGTGATGCAGCTGGGGGCGCGAGGGCT.

Details on this clone: Gene labels here are mouse ones. The read gets to within 4 residues of the CDR3 end, and the germline J gene fills in the rest. This chain links TRBV13-3 with TRBJ2-2, with 8 positions matching TRBD1. This CDR3 region has 14 residues. Germline trimming cut 2 bases from V and 5 bases from J; bases unmatched to any gene: 2. The germline V gene encodes CDR1 NNHDY and CDR2 SYVADS. CDR3 sequence reads: CASSDRGPTGQLYF. The part of the CDR3 DNA that was read is TGTGCCAGCAGTGACAGGGGGCCGACCGGG.

This clone was seen ten or more times. The genes and germline here are from mouse. Read data end 4 residues before the CDR3 end; the end is taken from the germline J gene. The chain combines TRBV31 with TRBJ2-1; a possible D gene is TRBD1 (6 bases). The CDR3 has 13 residues. The germline V gene encodes CDR1 GKSSPN and CDR2 SITVG. V lost 4 bases to trimming and J lost 3 bases, with 10 bases between them. CDR3 DNA (partial): TGTGCCTGGAAACAGGGAAGCTATGCT. Amino acid sequence: CAWKQGSYA. The whole CDR3 is CAWKQGSYAEQFF.

In this sample, this clone is medium-sized. Gene names denote mouse genes. The read ends 4 residues before the CDR3 terminus; that terminus is restored from the germline J gene. The chain employs TRBV29 and TRBJ1-4, with D hard to call. This CDR3 is built from 14 residues. CDR1 MSHET and CDR2 SYDVDS come from the germline V gene. Trimming pared 8 bases from V and 0 bases from J, leaving 10 bases between. This CDR3 reads CASVRQISNERLFF. The part of the CDR3 DNA that was read is TGTGCTAGCGTCCGACAAATTTCCAACGAA.

This clone appeared many times. Mouse names are used for the genes. The read ends 4 residues before the CDR3 terminus; that terminus is restored from the germline J gene. The rearrangement uses TRBV13-3 and TRBJ2-5; TRBD1 matches at 9 bases. Germline loops: CDR1 NNHDY, CDR2 SYVADS. The CDR3 loop spans 12 amino acids. The CDR3 sequence is CASRDRGDTQYF. The CDR3 bases that were read are TGTGCCAGCAGGGACAGGGGTGAC.

This clone was recorded many times. Gene names refer to mouse genes. The read ends 4 residues before the CDR3 terminus; that terminus is restored from the germline J gene. This chain connects TRBV13-3 to TRBJ2-5, with TRBD2 matching over 7 bases. V shed 5 bases and J 3 bases; nucleotides not matched to a gene: 6. This CDR3 contains 14 residues. Looked up from germline, CDR1 is NNHDY and CDR2 is SYVADS. The CDR3 sequence: CASRTSTGQDTQYF. CDR3 bases read: TGTGCCAGCAGGACCTCGACTGGGCAAGAC.

This clone occurred a few times. The protein in this entry is translated from the DNA; at residue 12 it differs from the protein listed in TCRdb. Here the gene names and germline are mouse. The read ends 3 residues early relative to the CDR3; the germline J gene fills the gap. The chain employs TRBV13-2 and TRBJ1-6; D possibly corresponds to TRBD1 (6 bases). TRBJ1-6 is reported as an ORF; its role is uncertain. V lost 0 bases and J 7 bases, leaving 11 bases between the germline ends. Germline CDR1 is NNHNN and CDR2 is SYGAGS (reference sequence). The CDR3 length is 15 residues. The covered CDR3 bases are TGTGCCAGCGGTGATGCAAAGGGGGAGAATTCGCCC. Translating gives CASGDAKGENSP. The full CDR3 sequence reads CASGDAKGENSPLYF.

By sample share, this clone is medium-sized. Gene names are mouse gene names. Coverage ceases 4 residues before the CDR3 finishes, and the germline J gene fills in the end. The chain has TRBV19 and TRBJ1-4, with 8 bases matching TRBD1. Germline lookup yields CDR1 FNHDT and CDR2 SITEND (reference sequence). CDR3 length: 13 residues. J was trimmed by 5 bases and V by 8 bases; bases with no gene match: 5. Partial CDR3 DNA: TGTGCCAGTAGGACAGGGAGGAACGAA. Encoded protein: CASRTGRNE. The whole CDR3 reads CASRTGRNERLFF.

The sample holds many counts of this clone. The genes and germline here are from mouse. The read ends 4 residues before the CDR3 terminus; that terminus is restored from the germline J gene. The chain employs TRBV5 and TRBJ1-1, with 7 nucleotides matching TRBD1. V lost 1 base to trimming and J lost 1 base; unmatched junction nucleotides: 0. Germline lookup yields CDR1 LGHNA and CDR2 YNLKQL (reference sequence). The CDR3 totals 14 residues. CDR3 in amino acids: CASSQAGGNTEVFF. The covered CDR3 bases are TGTGCCAGCAGCCAAGCAGGGGGAAACACA.

Judged by abundance, this clone is medium-sized (0.01 to 0.1%). The germline and genes are mouse ones. The missing CDR3 end, 4 residues past where the read stops, is filled in from the germline J gene. V usage is TRBV19 and J usage is TRBJ2-5; 9 nucleotides line up with TRBD1. CDR1 and CDR2 (germline): FNHDT, SITEND (reference sequence). There are 14 residues in the CDR3. CDR3 residues: CASSMGDREDTQYF. CDR3 DNA (partial): TGTGCCAGCAGTATGGGGGACAGGGAAGAC.

By proportion, this clone is medium-sized. Gene names and germline match the mouse. The CDR3 end falls 4 residues outside the read, so it is completed with the germline J gene. The chain carries TRBV1 and TRBJ2-7; TRBD1 is a possible D gene (5 bases). V was shortened by 1 base and J by 0 bases, with 7 bases between the two germline ends. The CDR3 has 14 residues. Germline lookup yields CDR1 NSQYPW and CDR2 LRSPGD (reference sequence). The CDR3 sequence: CTCSAADNSYEQYF. The CDR3 DNA, read in part, is TGCACCTGCAGTGCAGCGGACAACTCCTAT.

The table lists this clone with many counts. Germline and genes here are mouse. The CDR3 goes on 4 residues after the read ends, and that part is filled in from the germline J gene. The V gene is TRBV19, the J gene TRBJ1-2, with a weak D call TRBD1 (6 bases). The germline gives CDR1 FNHDT, CDR2 SITEND (reference sequence). This CDR3 is built from 15 residues. Trimming removed 2 bases at V and 0 bases at J, with 11 bases between. The part of the CDR3 DNA that was read is TGTGCCAGCAGTATTTCTGGGACAACAAACTCC. This encodes CASSISGTTNS. The whole CDR3 is CASSISGTTNSDYTF.

This clone appeared many times. Gene names follow the mouse nomenclature. The read falls 4 residues short of the CDR3 end, and the missing part is taken from the germline J gene. The chain couples TRBV31 to TRBJ1-2, with 8 bases matching TRBD1. CDR3 size: 14 residues. J gave up 0 bases and V 1 base, and 1 base lay outside the gene matches. Germline CDR1 is GKSSPN and CDR2 is SITVG. The CDR3 spells CAWSPDRANSDYTF. Incomplete CDR3 DNA: TGTGCCTGGAGTCCGGACAGGGCAAACTCC.

Remarks on this clone: The likely explanation is a read error, given a far larger clone one base away. Any gene name here is a mouse gene name. The CDR3 end falls 4 residues outside the read, so it is completed with the germline J gene. The same CDR3 is also encoded by other DNA sequences in this sample. This chain links TRBV13-3 with TRBJ2-7; no definite D call. The germline V gene encodes CDR1 NNHDY and CDR2 SYVADS. The length of the CDR3 is 12 residues. V was cut by 1 base and J by 2 bases, with 4 bases left in between. This chain's CDR3 is CASSDRAYEQYF. The covered CDR3 bases are TGTGCCAGCAGTGATAGGGCCTAT.

This clone was picked up many times. Mouse names are used for the genes. The DNA ends 4 residues before the CDR3 does, and the rest of the CDR3 is filled in from the germline J gene. V gene TRBV13-2 combines with J gene TRBJ2-3; D perhaps matches TRBD2 (6 bases). Trimming stripped 0 bases from V and 0 bases from J, with 11 bases between. This CDR3 region has 16 residues. Germline CDR1 NNHNN, CDR2 SYGAGS (reference sequence). CDR3 DNA, as far as it was read: TGTGCCAGCGGTGATGATGACTGGCCTAGTGCAGAA. This sequence encodes CASGDDDWPSAE. The entire CDR3 protein reads CASGDDDWPSAETLYF.